The 5 T cell receptor beta chains given below trace back to one sample, sequenced in a study of prognosis after radiotherapy for stage I lung cancer. CDR3 of TCR beta was amplified from genomic DNA via a two-round multiplex PCR. For every TRBV and TRBJ gene, a specific primer was used in first-round PCR. Each CDR3 protein is one row after TCRdb ran MiXCR on the multiplex PCR reads. In the table there are more than 30,000 distinct CDR3 sequences, 42% of which are singletons. The source was PBMCs, collected before or after stereotactic body radiation therapy (not recorded which). The receptor set was obtained from a donor at least 50 years old with non-small cell lung cancer.

As for this clonotype: A junction end diverges from the germline sequence, so it may reflect a read error. The V gene is TRBV6-9, the J gene TRBJ2-2; tentatively, D is TRBD2 (5 bases). Germline V gives CDR1 MNHGY, CDR2 SVAAGI. The CDR3 contains 15 residues. CDR3 loop: CASSDSGCGTGELSF. The DNA for the CDR3 is TGTGCCAGCAGTGATTCGGGGTGCGGCACCGGGGAGCTGTCTTTT.

This clonotype was observed a few times. A much larger clone differs from this one at a single base, so this may be a read error. This chain links TRBV12-3 or TRBV12-4 with TRBJ1-1, with a tentative D call TRBD1 (5 bases). V was shortened by 7 bases and J by 5 bases, with 17 bases between the two germline ends. This CDR3 has 14 amino acids. CDR3 loop: CASTYGHGATEAFF. The CDR3 coding sequence is TGTGCCAGCACTTATGGACATGGGGCGACTGAAGCTTTCTTT.

The gene calls are TRBV6-2 or TRBV6-3 and TRBJ2-7; D might be TRBD1 (6 bases). The CDR3 spans 15 residues. Trimming shortened V by 2 bases and J by 4 bases, and 15 bases separated the two germline ends. Germline V gives CDR1 MNHEY, CDR2 SVGEGT. The CDR3 is CASSYAYRAKYEQYF. The CDR3 nucleotides are TGTGCCAGCAGTTACGCCTACAGGGCTAAATACGAGCAGTACTTC.

This clonotype was counted at least ten times. V usage is TRBV20-1 and J usage is TRBJ2-7, with D possibly being TRBD1 or TRBD2 (6 bases each). This CDR3 contains 12 residues. V lost 4 bases and J lost 4, with 11 bases in between. Germline assignment: CDR1 DFQATT and CDR2 SNEGSKA (reference sequence). CDR3 nucleotide sequence: TGCAGTGCTACACAGGGAGGATACGAGCAGTACTTC. Amino acids: CSATQGGYEQYF.

The rearrangement joins TRBV28 to TRBJ2-7, with 7 bases fitting TRBD1. This CDR3 contains 15 residues. The V segment lost 5 bases and the J segment 9 bases; nucleotides outside the gene matches: 16. CDR1 is MDHEN and CDR2 is SYDVKM in the germline V gene. This CDR3 is CASSLRDRVVSLQYF. For the CDR3, the DNA is TGTGCCAGCAGTCTCCGAGACAGGGTAGTCTCGTTGCAGTACTTC. The full variable domain, completed using reference TRBV28 and TRBJ2-7, is DVKVTQSSRYLVKRTGEKVFLECVQDMDHENMFWYRQDPGLGLRLIYFSYDVKMKEKGDIPEGYSVSREKKERFSLILESASTNQTSMYLCASSLRDRVVSLQYFGPGTRLTVT.